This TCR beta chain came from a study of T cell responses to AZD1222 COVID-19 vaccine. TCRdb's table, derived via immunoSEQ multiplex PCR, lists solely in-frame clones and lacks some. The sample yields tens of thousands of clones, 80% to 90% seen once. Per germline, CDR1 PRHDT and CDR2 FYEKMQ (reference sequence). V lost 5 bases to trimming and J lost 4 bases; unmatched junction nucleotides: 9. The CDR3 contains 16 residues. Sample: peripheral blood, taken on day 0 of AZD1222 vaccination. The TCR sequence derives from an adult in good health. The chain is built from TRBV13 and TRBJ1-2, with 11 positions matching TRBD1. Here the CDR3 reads CASSGTGGVPLYGYTF. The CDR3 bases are TGTGCCAGCAGCGGGACAGGGGGTGTGCCCCTCTATGGCTACACCTTC.